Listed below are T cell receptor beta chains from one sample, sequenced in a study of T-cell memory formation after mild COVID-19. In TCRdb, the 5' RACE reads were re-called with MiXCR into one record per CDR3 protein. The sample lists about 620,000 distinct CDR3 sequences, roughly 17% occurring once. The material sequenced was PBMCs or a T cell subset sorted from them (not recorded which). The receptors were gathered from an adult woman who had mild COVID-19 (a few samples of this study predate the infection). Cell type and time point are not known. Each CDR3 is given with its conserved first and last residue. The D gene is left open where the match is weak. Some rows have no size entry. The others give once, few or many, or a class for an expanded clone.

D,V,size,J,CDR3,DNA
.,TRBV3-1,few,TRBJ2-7,CASSQDGRTRAYEQYF,TGTGCCAGCAGCCAAGACGGCCGGACGAGGGCCTACGAGCAGTACTTC
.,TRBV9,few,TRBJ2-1,CASSVAPSSYNEQFF,TGTGCCAGCAGCGTAGCCCCGAGCTCCTACAATGAGCAGTTCTTC
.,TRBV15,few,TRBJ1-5,CATSRQGNQPQHF,TGTGCCACCAGCAGACAGGGCAATCAGCCCCAGCATTTT
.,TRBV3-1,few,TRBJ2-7,CASSQVGTYEQYF,TGTGCCAGCAGCCAAGTCGGAACCTACGAGCAGTACTTC
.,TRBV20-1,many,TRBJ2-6,CSAQSRRGQLSGANVLTF,TGCAGTGCTCAGAGCCGTAGAGGACAGCTCTCTGGGGCCAACGTCCTGACTTTC
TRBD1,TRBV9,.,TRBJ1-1,CASSGGQGAWMNTEAFF,TGTGCCAGCAGCGGAGGACAGGGGGCGTGGATGAACACTGAAGCTTTCTTT
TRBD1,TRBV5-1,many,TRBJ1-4,CASSSNRGPTNEKLFF,TGCGCCAGCAGCTCAAACAGGGGTCCAACTAATGAAAAACTGTTTTTT
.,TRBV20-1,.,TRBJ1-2,CSARDEAGLFPTANYGYTF,TGCAGTGCTAGAGATGAGGCAGGGCTTTTTCCAACGGCTAACTATGGCTACACCTTC
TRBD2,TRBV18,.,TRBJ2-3,CASSPPRQGGADTQYF,TGTGCCAGCTCACCACCGAGGCAGGGAGGGGCGGATACGCAGTATTTT
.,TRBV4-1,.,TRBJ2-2,CASSLHSSVGELFF,TGCGCCAGCAGCCTTCATAGTTCTGTCGGGGAGCTGTTTTTT
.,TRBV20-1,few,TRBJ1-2,CSARDGIYGYTF,TGCAGTGCTAGAGACGGGATCTATGGCTACACCTTC
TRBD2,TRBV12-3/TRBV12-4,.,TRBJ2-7,CASSNPSGSNFYEQYF,TGTGCCAGCAGTAACCCGAGCGGGAGCAACTTCTACGAGCAGTACTTC
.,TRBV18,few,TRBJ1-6,CASSPPGGYNSPLHF,TGTGCCAGCTCACCACCAGGGGGCTATAATTCACCCCTCCACTTT
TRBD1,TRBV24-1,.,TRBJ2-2,CATSPWTGNTGELFF,TGTGCCACCAGTCCCTGGACAGGCAACACCGGGGAGCTGTTTTTT
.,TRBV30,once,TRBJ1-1,CAWKRGMNTEAFF,TGTGCCTGGAAAAGGGGGATGAACACTGAAGCTTTCTTT
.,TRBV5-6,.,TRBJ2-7,CASSFFEGYEQYF,TGTGCCAGCAGCTTTTTCGAGGGGTACGAGCAGTACTTC
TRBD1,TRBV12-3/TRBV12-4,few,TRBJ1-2,CASSLSTGGLYGYTF,TGTGCCAGCTCATTAAGTACAGGGGGCCTCTATGGCTACACCTTC
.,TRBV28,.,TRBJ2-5,CASSPRFHQETQYF,TGTGCCAGCTCCCCCCGGTTTCACCAAGAGACCCAGTACTTC
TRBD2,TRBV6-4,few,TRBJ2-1,CASSHSGGAPGNEQFF,TGTGCCAGCAGCCATAGCGGGGGGGCCCCTGGGAATGAGCAGTTCTTC
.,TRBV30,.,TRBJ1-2,CAWTRLLGYTF,TGTGCCTGGACCCGGCTCTTGGGCTACACCTTC
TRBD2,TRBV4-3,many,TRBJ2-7,CASSLSGNYEQYF,TGCGCCAGCAGCCTTAGCGGGAACTACGAGCAGTACTTC
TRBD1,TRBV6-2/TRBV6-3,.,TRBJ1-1,CASSYSTGGRFTEAFF,TGTGCCAGCAGTTATTCGACAGGGGGCAGGTTCACTGAAGCTTTCTTT
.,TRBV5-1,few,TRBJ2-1,CASSPWSSPDEQFF,TGCGCCAGCAGCCCGTGGAGTAGTCCCGATGAGCAGTTCTTC
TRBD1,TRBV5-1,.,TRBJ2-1,CASSLAGTGVVIEQFF,TGCGCCAGCAGCTTGGCCGGGACAGGGGTGGTTATTGAGCAGTTCTTC
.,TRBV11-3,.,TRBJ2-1,CASRSSTASNEQFF,TGTGCCAGCAGGTCGTCGACAGCCTCCAATGAGCAGTTCTTC
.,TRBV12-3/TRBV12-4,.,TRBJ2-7,CASSADGSFVYEQYF,TGTGCCAGCAGTGCGGACGGATCGTTCGTCTACGAGCAGTACTTC
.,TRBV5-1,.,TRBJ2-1,CASNRDTSYNEQFF,TGCGCCAGCAATCGGGACACGTCCTACAATGAGCAGTTCTTC
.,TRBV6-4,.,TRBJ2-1,CASSEAGVNEQFF,TGTGCCAGCAGTGAAGCAGGGGTCAATGAGCAGTTCTTC
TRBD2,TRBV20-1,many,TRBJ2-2,CSASPAGARGVGELFF,TGCAGTGCCTCCCCGGCGGGTGCGCGGGGGGTTGGGGAGCTGTTTTTT
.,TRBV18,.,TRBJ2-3,CASSPPSYTDTQYF,TGTGCCAGCTCACCTCCGTCCTACACAGATACGCAGTATTTT
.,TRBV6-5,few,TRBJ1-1,CASSYRVLERVFF,TGTGCCAGCAGTTACAGGGTCCTTGAGAGAGTTTTCTTT
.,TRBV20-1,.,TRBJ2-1,CSAQRTTIYNEQFF,TGCAGTGCTCAAAGGACCACGATATACAATGAGCAGTTCTTC
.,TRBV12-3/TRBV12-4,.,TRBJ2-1,CASSSQGLSSYNEQFF,TGTGCCAGCAGCTCCCAAGGCTTGTCTTCCTACAATGAGCAGTTCTTC
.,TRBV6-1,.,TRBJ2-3,CASSEWAGGSTDTQYF,TGTGCCAGCAGTGAATGGGCAGGGGGGAGCACAGATACGCAGTATTTT
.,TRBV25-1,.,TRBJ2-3,CASSESKATTDTQYF,TGTGCCAGCAGTGAATCTAAGGCCACTACAGATACGCAGTATTTT
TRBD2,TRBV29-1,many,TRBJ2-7,CSAGRSGNYEQYF,TGCAGCGCTGGCCGTAGCGGGAACTACGAGCAGTACTTC
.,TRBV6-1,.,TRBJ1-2,CASSQNRRIRWGYTF,TGTGCCAGCAGCCAAAACCGCCGGATACGCTGGGGCTACACCTTC
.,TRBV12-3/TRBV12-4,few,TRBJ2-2,CASSFRDGELFF,TGTGCCAGCAGTTTCAGGGACGGGGAGCTGTTTTTT
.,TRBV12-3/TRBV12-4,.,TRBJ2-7,CASSFQSREQYF,TGTGCCAGCAGTTTCCAATCGCGAGAGCAGTACTTC
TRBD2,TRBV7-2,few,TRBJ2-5,CASRSPGLAGGQETQYF,TGTGCCAGCAGGTCTCCGGGACTAGCGGGAGGACAGGAGACCCAGTACTTC
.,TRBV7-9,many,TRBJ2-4,CASSLLGGAKNIQYF,TGTGCCAGCAGCCTACTAGGGGGGGCCAAAAACATTCAGTACTTC
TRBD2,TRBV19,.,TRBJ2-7,CASSRGLVLHEQYF,TGTGCCAGTAGTAGGGGACTAGTTCTCCACGAGCAGTACTTC
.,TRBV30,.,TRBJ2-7,CAWSTRGYEQYF,TGTGCCTGGAGTACGAGGGGCTACGAGCAGTACTTC
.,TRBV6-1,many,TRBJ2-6,CASSGSPGSGANVLTF,TGTGCCAGCAGTGGTTCCCCCGGCTCTGGGGCCAACGTCCTGACTTTC
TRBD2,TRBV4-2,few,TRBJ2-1,CASSQTGTSGPSSEFF,TGTGCCAGCAGCCAGACCGGGACTAGCGGCCCCTCCAGCGAGTTCTTC